What follows are 6 T cell receptor beta chains derived from one specimen sequenced in a study of blood T cell repertoires in COVID-19. The protocol was immunoSEQ multiplex PCR, while the TCRdb copy is restricted to in-frame clones and leaves out a portion. This table has 150,000 to 200,000 clones, less than 90% appearing once. The sequencing sample was made of peripheral blood. The source of these receptors is a man aged 70 or older with active or convalescent COVID-19.

The chain has TRBV24-1 and TRBJ2-1; 12 nucleotides line up with TRBD2. The CDR3 covers 15 residues. The V segment lost 5 bases and the J segment 4 bases; nucleotides outside the gene matches: 2. The germline CDR1 and CDR2 sequences are KGHDR and SFDVKD. DNA of the CDR3: TGTGCCACCAGTGTTGGGACTAGCGGGTACAATGAGCAGTTCTTC. Its protein product is CATSVGTSGYNEQFF.

CDR3 coding DNA: TGCGCCAGCAGTCGGGCAGTGGGTAACTATGGCTACACCTTC. Translation gives CASSRAVGNYGYTF. This chain connects TRBV23-1 to TRBJ1-2; D uncertain. TRBV23-1 is marked as an open reading frame, function uncertain. The CDR3 loop spans 14 amino acids. V lost 4 bases, J lost 1 base, and 10 bases lay in between.

This rearrangement joins TRBV6-6 to TRBJ1-2; D possibly corresponds to TRBD1 (6 bases). The CDR3 spans 12 residues. Germline lookup yields CDR1 MNHNY and CDR2 SVGAGI (reference sequence). V dropped 6 bases and J dropped 6 bases, with 11 bases sitting between them. DNA for the CDR3: TGTGCCAGCAGGGGTGAGGGGGATGGCTACACCTTC. Protein product: CASRGEGDGYTF.

CDR3 nucleotides: TGCGCCAGCAGCTTGGGTCTTCAGGGCTTAGCTAATGAAAAACTGTTTTTT. This codes for CASSLGLQGLANEKLFF. The chain is built from TRBV5-1 and TRBJ1-4, with D tentatively TRBD1 (5 bases). The CDR3 loop spans 17 amino acids. Trimming left V 0 bases short and J 3 bases short, with 15 bases between. The germline CDR1 and CDR2 sequences are SGHRS and YFSETQ.

The V and J genes are TRBV20-1 and TRBJ2-7; tentatively, D is TRBD1 (5 bases). CDR1 DFQATT and CDR2 SNEGSKA come from the germline V gene (reference sequence). The CDR3 spans 14 residues. Trimming shortened V by 3 bases and J by 4 bases, and 16 bases separated the two germline ends. The CDR3: CSASKARTTYEQYF. CDR3 in DNA: TGCAGTGCTAGTAAGGCCAGGACAACTTACGAGCAGTACTTC.

This clone showed up just once. The chain employs TRBV6-6 and TRBJ2-3, with 9 nucleotides matching TRBD2. J lost 6 bases, V lost 7 bases, and 2 bases had no gene match. Germline values: CDR1 MNHNY, CDR2 SVGAGI (reference sequence). This CDR3 spans 12 amino acids. CDR3 sequence reads: CASNGLADTQYF. CDR3 DNA: TGTGCCAGCAATGGACTAGCGGATACGCAGTATTTT.